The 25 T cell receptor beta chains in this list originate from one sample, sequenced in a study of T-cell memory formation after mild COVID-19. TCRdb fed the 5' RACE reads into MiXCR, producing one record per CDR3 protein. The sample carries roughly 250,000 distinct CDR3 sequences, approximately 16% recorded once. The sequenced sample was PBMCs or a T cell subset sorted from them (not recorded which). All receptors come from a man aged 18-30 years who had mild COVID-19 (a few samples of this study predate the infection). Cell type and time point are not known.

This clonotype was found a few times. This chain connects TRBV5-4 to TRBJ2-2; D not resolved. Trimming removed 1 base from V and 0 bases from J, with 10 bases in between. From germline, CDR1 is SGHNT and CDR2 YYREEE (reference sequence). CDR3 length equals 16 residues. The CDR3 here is CASSLLLPTNTGELFF. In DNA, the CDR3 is TGTGCCAGCAGCTTGTTACTCCCTACGAACACCGGGGAGCTGTTTTTT.

CDR3 nucleotide sequence: TGTGCCAGCAGCCAGGGCCCGGGGGCGCGGCCCTACGAGCAGTACTTC. Translated, it gives CASSQGPGARPYEQYF. J is TRBJ2-7 and V is TRBV12-3 or TRBV12-4; D is perhaps TRBD1 or TRBD2 (6 bases each). The V end was cut by 6 bases, the J end by 2 bases, with 20 bases between. The CDR3 covers 16 residues.

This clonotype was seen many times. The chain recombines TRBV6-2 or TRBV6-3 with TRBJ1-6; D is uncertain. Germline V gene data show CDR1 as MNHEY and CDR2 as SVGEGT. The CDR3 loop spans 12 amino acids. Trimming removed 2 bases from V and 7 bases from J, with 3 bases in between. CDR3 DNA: TGTGCCAGCAGTTACGTCAATTCACCCCTCCACTTT. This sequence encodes CASSYVNSPLHF.

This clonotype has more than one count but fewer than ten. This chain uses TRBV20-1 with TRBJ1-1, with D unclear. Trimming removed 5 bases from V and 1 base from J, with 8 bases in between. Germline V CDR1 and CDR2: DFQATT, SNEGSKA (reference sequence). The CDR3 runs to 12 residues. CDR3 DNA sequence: TGCAGTGCTGCCAAGGGGAACACTGAAGCTTTCTTT. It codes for CSAAKGNTEAFF.

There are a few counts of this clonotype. CDR3 sequence (DNA): TGTGCCAGCAGCCTAGGGGTGGGCAGGGCCACTGAAGCTTTCTTT. This codes for CASSLGVGRATEAFF. The chain employs TRBV7-9 and TRBJ1-1; D might be TRBD1 (5 bases). The CDR3 runs 15 residues. CDR1 and CDR2 from the germline V gene are SEHNR and FQNEAQ (reference sequence). Trimming cost V 5 bases and J 4 bases, with 17 bases left between them.

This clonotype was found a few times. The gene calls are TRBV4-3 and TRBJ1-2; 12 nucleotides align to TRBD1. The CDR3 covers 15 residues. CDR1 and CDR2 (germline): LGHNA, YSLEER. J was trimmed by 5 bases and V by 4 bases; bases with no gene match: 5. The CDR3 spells CASSRGQGALYGYTF. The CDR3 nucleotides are TGCGCCAGCAGCCGGGGACAGGGGGCTTTGTATGGCTACACCTTC.

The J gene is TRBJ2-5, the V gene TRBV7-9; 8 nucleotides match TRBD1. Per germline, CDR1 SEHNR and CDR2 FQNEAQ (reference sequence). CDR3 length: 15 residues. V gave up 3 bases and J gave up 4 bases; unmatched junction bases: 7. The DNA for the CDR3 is TGTGCCAGCAGCTTGTATTACGGGACAGGAGAGACCCAGTACTTC. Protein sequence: CASSLYYGTGETQYF.

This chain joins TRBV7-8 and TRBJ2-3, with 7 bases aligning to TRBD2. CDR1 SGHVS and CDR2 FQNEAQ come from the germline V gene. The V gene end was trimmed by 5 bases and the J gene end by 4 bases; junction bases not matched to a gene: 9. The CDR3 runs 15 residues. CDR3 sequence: CASSREGLVPDTQYF. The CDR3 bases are TGTGCCAGCAGCCGAGAAGGACTAGTTCCAGATACGCAGTATTTT. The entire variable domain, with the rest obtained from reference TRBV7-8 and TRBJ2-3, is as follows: GAGVSQSPRYKVAKRGQDVALRCDPISGHVSLFWYQQALGQGPEFLTYFQNEAQLDKSGLPSDRFFAERPEGSVSTLKIQRTQQEDSAVYLCASSREGLVPDTQYFGPGTRLTVL.

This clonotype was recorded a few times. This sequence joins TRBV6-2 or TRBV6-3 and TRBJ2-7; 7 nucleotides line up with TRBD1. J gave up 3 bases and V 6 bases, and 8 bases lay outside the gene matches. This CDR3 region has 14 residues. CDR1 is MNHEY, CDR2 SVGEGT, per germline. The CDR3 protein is CASSLQGFVYEQYV. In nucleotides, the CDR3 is TGTGCCAGCAGCCTACAGGGGTTCGTCTACGAGCAGTACGTC.

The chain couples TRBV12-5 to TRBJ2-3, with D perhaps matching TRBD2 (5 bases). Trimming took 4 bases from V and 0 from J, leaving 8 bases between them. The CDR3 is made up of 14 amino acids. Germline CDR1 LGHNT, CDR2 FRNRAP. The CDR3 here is CASGSDSSTDTQYF. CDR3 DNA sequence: TGTGCTAGTGGTTCGGACTCCAGCACAGATACGCAGTATTTT.

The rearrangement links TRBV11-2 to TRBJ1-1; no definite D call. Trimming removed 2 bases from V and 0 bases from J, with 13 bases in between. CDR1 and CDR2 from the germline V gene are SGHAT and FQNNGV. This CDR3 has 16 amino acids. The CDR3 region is CASSLTRGAMNTEAFF. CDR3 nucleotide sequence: TGTGCCAGCAGCTTAACTCGAGGTGCTATGAACACTGAAGCTTTCTTT.

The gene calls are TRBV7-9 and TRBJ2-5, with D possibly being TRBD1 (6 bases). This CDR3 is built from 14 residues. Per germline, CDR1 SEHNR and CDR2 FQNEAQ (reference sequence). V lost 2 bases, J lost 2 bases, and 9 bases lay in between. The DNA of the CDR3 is TGTGCCAGCAGCTTAAGCACAGGGCAAGAGACCCAGTACTTC. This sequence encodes CASSLSTGQETQYF.

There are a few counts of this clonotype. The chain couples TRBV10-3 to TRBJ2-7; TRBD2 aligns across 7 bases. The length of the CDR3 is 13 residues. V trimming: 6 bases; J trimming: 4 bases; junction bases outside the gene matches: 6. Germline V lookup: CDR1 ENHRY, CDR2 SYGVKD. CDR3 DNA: TGTGCCATCAGCCGCGGGGGAACGTACGAGCAGTACGTC. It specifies CAISRGGTYEQYV.

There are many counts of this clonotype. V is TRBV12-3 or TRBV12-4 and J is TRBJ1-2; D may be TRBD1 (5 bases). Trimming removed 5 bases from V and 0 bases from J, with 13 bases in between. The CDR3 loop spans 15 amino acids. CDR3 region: CASSLGQGANYGYTF. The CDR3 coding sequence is TGTGCCAGCAGTCTAGGACAAGGAGCTAACTATGGCTACACCTTC.

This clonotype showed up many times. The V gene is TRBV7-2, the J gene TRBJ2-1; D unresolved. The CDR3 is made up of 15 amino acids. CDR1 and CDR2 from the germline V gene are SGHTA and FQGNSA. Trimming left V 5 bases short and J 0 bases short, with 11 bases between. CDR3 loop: CASSPPGRSYNEQFF. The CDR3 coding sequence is TGTGCCAGCAGCCCCCCGGGTCGCTCCTACAATGAGCAGTTCTTC.

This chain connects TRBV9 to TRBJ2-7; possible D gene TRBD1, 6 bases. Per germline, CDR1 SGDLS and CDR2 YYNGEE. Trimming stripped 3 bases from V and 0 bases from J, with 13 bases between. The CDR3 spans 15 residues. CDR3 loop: CASSEGTWGSYEQYF. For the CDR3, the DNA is TGTGCCAGCAGCGAGGGGACATGGGGCTCCTACGAGCAGTACTTC.

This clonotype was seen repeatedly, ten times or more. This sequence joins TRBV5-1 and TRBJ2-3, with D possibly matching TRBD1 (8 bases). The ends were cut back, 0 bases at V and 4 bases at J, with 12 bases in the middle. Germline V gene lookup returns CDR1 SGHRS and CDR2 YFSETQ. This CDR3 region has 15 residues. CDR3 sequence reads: CASSLGQGRADTQYF. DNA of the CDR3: TGCGCCAGCAGCTTGGGACAGGGGAGGGCAGATACGCAGTATTTT.

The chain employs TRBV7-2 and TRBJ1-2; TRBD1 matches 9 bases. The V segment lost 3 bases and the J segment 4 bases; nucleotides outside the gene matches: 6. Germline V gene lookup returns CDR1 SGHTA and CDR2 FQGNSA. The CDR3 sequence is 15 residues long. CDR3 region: CASSFATGGSYGYTF. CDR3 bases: TGTGCCAGCAGCTTTGCGACAGGGGGTAGCTATGGCTACACCTTC.

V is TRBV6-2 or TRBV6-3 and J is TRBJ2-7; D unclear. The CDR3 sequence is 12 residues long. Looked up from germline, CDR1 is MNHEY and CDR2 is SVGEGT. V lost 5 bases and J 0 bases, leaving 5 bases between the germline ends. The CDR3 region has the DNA TGTGCCAGCAGTAAAGCCTCCTACGAGCAGTACTTC. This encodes CASSKASYEQYF.

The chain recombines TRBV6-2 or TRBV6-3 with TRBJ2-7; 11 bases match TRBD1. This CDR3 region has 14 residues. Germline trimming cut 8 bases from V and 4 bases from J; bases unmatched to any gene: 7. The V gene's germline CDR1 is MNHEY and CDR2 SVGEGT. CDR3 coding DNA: TGTGCCAGCCGGGACAGGGGGTTGCGATACGAGCAGTACGTC. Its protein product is CASRDRGLRYEQYV.

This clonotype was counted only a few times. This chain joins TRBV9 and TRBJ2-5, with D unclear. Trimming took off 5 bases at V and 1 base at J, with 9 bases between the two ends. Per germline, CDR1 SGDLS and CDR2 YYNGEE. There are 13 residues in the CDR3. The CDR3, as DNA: TGTGCCAGCAGTCGAGATGCCCAAGAGACCCAGTACTTC. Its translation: CASSRDAQETQYF. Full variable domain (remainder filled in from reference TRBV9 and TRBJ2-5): DSGVTQTPKHLITATGQRVTLRCSPRSGDLSVYWYQQSLDQGLQFLIQYYNGEERAKGNILERFSAQQFPDLHSELNLSSLELGDSALYFCASSRDAQETQYFGPGTRLLVL.

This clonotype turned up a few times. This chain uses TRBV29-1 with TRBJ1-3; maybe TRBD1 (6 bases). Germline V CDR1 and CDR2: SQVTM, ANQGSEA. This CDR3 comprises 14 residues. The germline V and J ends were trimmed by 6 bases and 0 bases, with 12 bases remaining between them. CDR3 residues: CSVVGGGSGNTIYF. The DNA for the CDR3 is TGCAGCGTGGTTGGGGGCGGCTCTGGAAACACCATATATTTT.

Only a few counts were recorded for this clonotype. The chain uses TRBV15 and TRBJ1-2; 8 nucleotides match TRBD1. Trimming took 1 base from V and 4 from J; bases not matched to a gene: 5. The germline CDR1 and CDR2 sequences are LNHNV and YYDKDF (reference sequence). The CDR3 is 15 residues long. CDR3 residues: CATSRAQGAFYGYTF. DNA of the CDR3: TGTGCCACCAGCAGAGCTCAGGGGGCATTCTATGGCTACACCTTC.

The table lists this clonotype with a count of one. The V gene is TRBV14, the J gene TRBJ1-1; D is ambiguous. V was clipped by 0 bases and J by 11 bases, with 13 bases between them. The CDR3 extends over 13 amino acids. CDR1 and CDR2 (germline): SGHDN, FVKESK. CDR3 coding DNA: TGTGCCAGCAGCCAAGATCCGGGGATGGATGCTTTCTTT. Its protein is CASSQDPGMDAFF.

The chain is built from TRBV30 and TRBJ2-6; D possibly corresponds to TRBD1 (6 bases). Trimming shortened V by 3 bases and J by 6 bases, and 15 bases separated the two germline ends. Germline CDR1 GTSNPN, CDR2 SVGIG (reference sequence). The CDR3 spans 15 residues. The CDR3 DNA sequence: TGTGCCTGGAGACTGGGGGCAGCGGTGGCCAACGTCCTGACTTTC. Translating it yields CAWRLGAAVANVLTF.